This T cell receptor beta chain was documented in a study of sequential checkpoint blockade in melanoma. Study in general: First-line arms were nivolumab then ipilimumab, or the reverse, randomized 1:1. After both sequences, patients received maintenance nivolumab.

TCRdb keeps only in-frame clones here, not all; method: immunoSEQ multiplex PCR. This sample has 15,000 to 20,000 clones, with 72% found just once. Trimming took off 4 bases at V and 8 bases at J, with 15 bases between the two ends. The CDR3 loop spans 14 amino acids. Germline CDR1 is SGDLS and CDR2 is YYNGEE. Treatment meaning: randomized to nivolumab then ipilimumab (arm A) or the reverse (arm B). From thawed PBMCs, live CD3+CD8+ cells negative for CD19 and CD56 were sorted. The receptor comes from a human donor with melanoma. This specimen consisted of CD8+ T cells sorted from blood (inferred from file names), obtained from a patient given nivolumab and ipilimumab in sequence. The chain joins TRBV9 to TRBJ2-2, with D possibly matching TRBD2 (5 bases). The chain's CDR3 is CASSPWRAKGELFF. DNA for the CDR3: TGTGCCAGCAGCCCTTGGCGGGCCAAAGGGGAGCTGTTTTTT.